This is a list of T cell receptor beta chains from one sample in a study of cytomegalovirus exposure and HLA in healthy donors. TCRdb's table, derived via immunoSEQ multiplex PCR, lists solely in-frame clones and lacks some. The sample includes roughly 100,000 clones, around 70% seen only once; the top ten take approximately 0.74%. Sequencing input: PBMCs. The receptor source for this set is a boy aged 10-17 years in good health and CMV-seronegative. CDR3s include the opening cysteine and the closing phenylalanine or tryptophan. D genes are given only for firm matches. Clone size appears in some rows only: once, few, many, or a class for an expanded clone.

cdr3_length d_call j_call v_call clone_size cdr3_nt cdr3_aa
13 - TRBJ2-2 TRBV6-4 - TGTGCCAGCAGTGACGAGTACACCGGGGAGCTGTTTTTT CASSDEYTGELFF
15 - TRBJ2-3 TRBV5-4 - TGTGCCAGCAGCTTGATAACAGTGAGGGCAGATACGCAGTATTTT CASSLITVRADTQYF
14 TRBD2 TRBJ2-3 TRBV6-1 - TGTGCCATCTCTTTAGCGGGAAGCACAGATACGCAGTATTTT CAISLAGSTDTQYF
17 - TRBJ2-7 TRBV18 - TGTGCCAGCTCGCCACCGCAAGGCTACGGGAGAGCGCGCGAGCAGTACTTC CASSPPQGYGRAREQYF
13 - TRBJ2-3 TRBV15 - TGTGCCACCAGCAGAGATTTAGTAGGGGCGCAGTATTTT CATSRDLVGAQYF
12 - TRBJ2-7 TRBV30 once TGTGCCTGGAGTGTTCATAGCTACGAGCAGTACTTC CAWSVHSYEQYF
15 - TRBJ1-5 TRBV19 - TGTGCCAGTACCGAGGCCTCGGTTCGCAATCAGCCCCAGCATTTT CASTEASVRNQPQHF
14 - TRBJ1-4 TRBV28 - TGTGCCAGCCTAGAGCAGGGCCATAATGAAAAACTGTTTTTT CASLEQGHNEKLFF
14 TRBD1 TRBJ2-1 TRBV19 - TGTGCCAGTAGTCCGACCGACAGGGTCCGGCCTCAGTTCTTC CASSPTDRVRPQFF
13 - TRBJ2-7 TRBV28 few TGTGCCAGCAGTCCGGGACTTACCTACGAGCAGTACTTC CASSPGLTYEQYF
14 TRBD1 TRBJ2-2 TRBV7-9 - TGTGCCAGCAGCCGGGACAGCTACACCGGGGAGCTGTTTTTT CASSRDSYTGELFF
12 - TRBJ2-7 TRBV7-8 - TGTGCCAGCAGCTTAGCCCCTCAGGAGCAGTACTTC CASSLAPQEQYF
15 - TRBJ1-2 TRBV1 - TGCACCAGCAGCCTGCCAATTAGGACAGGGCAGGGCTACACCTTC CTSSLPIRTGQGYTF
11 - TRBJ2-3 TRBV20-1 few TGCAGTGCTAGACTTGGCGATACGCAGTATTTT CSARLGDTQYF
13 - TRBJ1-5 TRBV4-3 - TGCGCCAGCAGCCAAGAGGAGGGTCAGCACAAGCATTTT CASSQEEGQHKHF
15 - TRBJ2-5 TRBV28 - TGTGCCAGCAGTCCCCCGGACAAGTACCAAGAGACCCAGTACTTC CASSPPDKYQETQYF
14 TRBD2 TRBJ2-3 TRBV2 - TGTGCCGTACCGACTAGCGGGAGTACAGATACGCAGTATTTT CAVPTSGSTDTQYF
14 - TRBJ2-3 TRBV19 - TGTGCCAGTAGTTGGGGCGCTAGCACAGATACGCAGTATTTT CASSWGASTDTQYF
16 - TRBJ1-6 TRBV18 few TGTGCCAGCTCACCTGTGGGCAGTGGTGATAATTCACCCCTCCACTTT CASSPVGSGDNSPLHF
15 TRBD2 TRBJ2-1 TRBV2 few TGTGCCAGCAGTGAATGGAGCGGGAGGTTGTATGAGCAGTTCTTC CASSEWSGRLYEQFF
15 TRBD1 TRBJ1-1 TRBV6-1 once TGTGCCAGCAGAGCACCACAGGGGGCGCTGGCTGAAGCTTTCTTT CASRAPQGALAEAFF
15 - TRBJ1-3 TRBV5-4 - TGTGCCAGCAGCTTGGTTGGAGGGGCAGGAAACACCATATATTTT CASSLVGGAGNTIYF
15 - TRBJ2-7 TRBV4-1 - TGCGCCAGCAGCCAGTCGATAGCGGCCTCCTACGAGCAGTACTTC CASSQSIAASYEQYF
12 - TRBJ2-3 TRBV25-1 once TGTGCCAGCAGTGAGGGAGGAACAAGGCAGTATTTT CASSEGGTRQYF
15 - TRBJ1-1 TRBV15 once TGTGCCACCAGCAGCCTTACAGGGAAGAACACTGAAGCTTTCTTT CATSSLTGKNTEAFF
15 - TRBJ2-1 TRBV28 - TGTGCCAGCAGTTCCACAGGGCTCTCCTACAATGAGCAGTTCTTC CASSSTGLSYNEQFF
14 TRBD1 TRBJ1-1 TRBV6-5 - TGTGCCAGCAGTTACTCTAGGGGGCCGTATGAAGCTTTCTTT CASSYSRGPYEAFF
14 - TRBJ1-6 TRBV2 - TGTGCCAGCAGTGATTCGGCGGGAGGCTCACCCCTCCACTTT CASSDSAGGSPLHF
17 TRBD1 TRBJ2-3 TRBV7-9 few TGTGCCAGCAGCCGTGTACAGGGGGAGATTCATAGGGATACGCAGTATTTT CASSRVQGEIHRDTQYF
15 TRBD1 TRBJ2-5 TRBV6-6 - TGTGCCAGCAGTTACCAAGGACAGGCGGGAGAGACCCAGTACTTC CASSYQGQAGETQYF
13 TRBD1 TRBJ2-1 TRBV12-5 - TGTGCTAGTGGTTTTTCAGGGGGCAATGAGCAGTTCTTC CASGFSGGNEQFF
14 TRBD1 TRBJ2-1 TRBV28 - TGTGCCAGCAGACCGGGACAGGGGCGGAATGAGCAGTTCTTC CASRPGQGRNEQFF
15 - TRBJ2-1 TRBV27 - TGTGCCAGCAGTTTACCGAACCCGGGGTACAATGAGCAGTTCTTC CASSLPNPGYNEQFF
15 TRBD2 TRBJ2-1 TRBV10-3 - TGTGCCATCAGTACACTAGCGGGGACCTACAATGAGCAGTTCTTC CAISTLAGTYNEQFF
14 TRBD1 TRBJ1-5 TRBV9 - TGTGCCAGCAGCCCTGACAGGGTAGGTCAGCCCCAGCATTTT CASSPDRVGQPQHF
15 TRBD1 TRBJ2-2 TRBV2 once TGTGCCAGCAGATGGACAGGGACCAACACCGGGGAGCTGTTTTTT CASRWTGTNTGELFF
15 TRBD1 TRBJ1-4 TRBV5-1 - TGCGCCAGCAGCCGAGCGACAGGGGGCTCTGAAAAACTGTTTTTT CASSRATGGSEKLFF
15 TRBD2 TRBJ2-3 TRBV30 - TGTGCCTGGAATAGGCTAGCGGGGGCCACAGATACGCAGTATTTT CAWNRLAGATDTQYF
13 - TRBJ1-3 TRBV19 - TGTGCCAGTAGTACGGGGGGTGGAAACACCATATATTTT CASSTGGGNTIYF
14 TRBD1 TRBJ1-5 TRBV6-1 - TGTGCCAGCAGTGGACAGGGCGGCAATCAGCCCCAGCATTTT CASSGQGGNQPQHF
15 TRBD2 TRBJ2-1 TRBV6-6 - TGTGCCAGCAGTTTACTAGCGGGAGAGGTAGGTGAGCAGTTCTTC CASSLLAGEVGEQFF
14 TRBD1 TRBJ1-2 TRBV6-5 few TGTGCCAGCAGAAGGGGACAGGCGAACTATGGCTACACCTTC CASRRGQANYGYTF
17 - TRBJ1-1 TRBV28 few TGTGCCAGCAGACCTTTTATATTCGCAGGAATGAACACTGAAGCTTTCTTT CASRPFIFAGMNTEAFF